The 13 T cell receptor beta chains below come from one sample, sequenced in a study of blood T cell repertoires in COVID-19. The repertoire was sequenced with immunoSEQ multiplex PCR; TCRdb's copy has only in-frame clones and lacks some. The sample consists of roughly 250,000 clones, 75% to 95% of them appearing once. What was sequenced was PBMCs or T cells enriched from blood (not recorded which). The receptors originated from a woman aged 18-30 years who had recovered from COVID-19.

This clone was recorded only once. CDR3 in DNA: TGTGCCAGCAGTGAACTAGCGGGAGGTTCCGCCGGGGAGCTGTTTTTT. Its translation: CASSELAGGSAGELFF. J is TRBJ2-2 and V is TRBV6-1; 11 nucleotides line up with TRBD2. CDR3 length: 16 residues. The V gene end was trimmed by 2 bases and the J gene end by 6 bases; junction bases not matched to a gene: 5. CDR1 is MNHNS and CDR2 is SASEGT in the germline V gene.

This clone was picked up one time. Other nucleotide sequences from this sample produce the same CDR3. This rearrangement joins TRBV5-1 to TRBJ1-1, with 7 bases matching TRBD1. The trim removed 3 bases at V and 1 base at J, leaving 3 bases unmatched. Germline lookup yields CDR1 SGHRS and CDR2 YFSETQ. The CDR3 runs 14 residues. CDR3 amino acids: CASSWGQTNTEAFF. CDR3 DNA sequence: TGCGCCAGCAGCTGGGGACAGACGAACACTGAAGCTTTCTTT.

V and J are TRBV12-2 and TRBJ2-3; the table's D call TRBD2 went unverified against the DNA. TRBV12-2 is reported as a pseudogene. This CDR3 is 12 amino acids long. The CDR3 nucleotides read TGTGCAAGTCGCTTATTTCCCTATACGCAGTATTTT. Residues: CASRLFPYTQYF.

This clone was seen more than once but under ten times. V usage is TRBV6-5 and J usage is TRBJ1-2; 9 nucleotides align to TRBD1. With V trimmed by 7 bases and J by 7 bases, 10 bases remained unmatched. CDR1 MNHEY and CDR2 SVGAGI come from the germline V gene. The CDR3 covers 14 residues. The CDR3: CASTDRDRAFGYTF. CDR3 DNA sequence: TGTGCCAGCACCGACCGGGACAGGGCCTTTGGCTACACCTTC.

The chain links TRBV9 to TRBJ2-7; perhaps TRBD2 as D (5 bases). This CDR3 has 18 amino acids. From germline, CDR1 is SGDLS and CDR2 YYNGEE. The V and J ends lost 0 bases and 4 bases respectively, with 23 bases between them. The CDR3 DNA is TGTGCCAGCAGCGTAGGTTCTAGCCACGAAGGTACGGGGTACGAGCAGTACTTC. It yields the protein CASSVGSSHEGTGYEQYF.

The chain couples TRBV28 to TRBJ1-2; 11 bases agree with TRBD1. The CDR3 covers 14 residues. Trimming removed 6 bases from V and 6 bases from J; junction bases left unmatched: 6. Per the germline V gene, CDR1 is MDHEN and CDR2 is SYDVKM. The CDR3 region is CASREDRGPDGYTF. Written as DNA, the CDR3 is TGTGCCAGCAGGGAGGACAGGGGGCCGGATGGCTACACCTTC.

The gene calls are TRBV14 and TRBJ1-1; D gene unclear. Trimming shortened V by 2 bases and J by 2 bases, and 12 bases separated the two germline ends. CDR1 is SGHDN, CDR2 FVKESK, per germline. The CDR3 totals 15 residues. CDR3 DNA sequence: TGTGCCAGCAGCCAAAGGTCCCGGGGAAACACTGAAGCTTTCTTT. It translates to CASSQRSRGNTEAFF.

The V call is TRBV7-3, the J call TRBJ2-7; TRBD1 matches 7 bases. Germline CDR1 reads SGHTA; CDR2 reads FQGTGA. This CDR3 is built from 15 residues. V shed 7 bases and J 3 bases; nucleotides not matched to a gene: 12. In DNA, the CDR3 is TGTGCCAGCAATAGAGACAGGGACCCTAGCTACGAGCAGTACTTC. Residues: CASNRDRDPSYEQYF.

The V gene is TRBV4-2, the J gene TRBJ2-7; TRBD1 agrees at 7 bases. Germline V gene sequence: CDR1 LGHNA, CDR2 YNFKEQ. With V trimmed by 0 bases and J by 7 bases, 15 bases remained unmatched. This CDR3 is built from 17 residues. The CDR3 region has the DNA TGTGCCAGCAGCCAAGAGCAGTTAGTGACAGGGATGTGGGAGCAGTACTTC. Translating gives CASSQEQLVTGMWEQYF.

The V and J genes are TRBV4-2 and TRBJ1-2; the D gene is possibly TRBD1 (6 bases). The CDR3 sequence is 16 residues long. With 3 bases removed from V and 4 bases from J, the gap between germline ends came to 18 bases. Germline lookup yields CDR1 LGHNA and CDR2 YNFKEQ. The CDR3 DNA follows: TGTGCCAGCAGCCAGGAATACAGGGTGGGAGCCTATGGCTACACCTTC. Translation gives CASSQEYRVGAYGYTF.

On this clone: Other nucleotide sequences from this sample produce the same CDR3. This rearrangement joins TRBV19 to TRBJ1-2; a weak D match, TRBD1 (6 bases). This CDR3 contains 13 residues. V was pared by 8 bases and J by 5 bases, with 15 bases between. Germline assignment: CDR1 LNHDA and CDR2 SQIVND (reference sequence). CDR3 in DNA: TGTGCCAGTTCTACCGGGACACAGTATGGCTACACCTTC. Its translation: CASSTGTQYGYTF. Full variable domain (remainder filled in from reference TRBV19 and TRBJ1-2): DGGITQSPKYLFRKEGQNVTLSCEQNLNHDAMYWYRQDPGQGLRLIYYSQIVNDFQKGDIAEGYSVSREKKESFPLTVTSAQKNPTAFYLCASSTGTQYGYTFGSGTRLTVV.

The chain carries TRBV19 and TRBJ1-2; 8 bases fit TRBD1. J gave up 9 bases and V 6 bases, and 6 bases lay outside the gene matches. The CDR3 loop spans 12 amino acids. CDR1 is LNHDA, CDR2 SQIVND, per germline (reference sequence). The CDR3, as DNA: TGTGCCAGTAGCGACAGGGGTGGAAGCTACACCTTC. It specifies CASSDRGGSYTF. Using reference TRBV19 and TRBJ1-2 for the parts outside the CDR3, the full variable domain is DGGITQSPKYLFRKEGQNVTLSCEQNLNHDAMYWYRQDPGQGLRLIYYSQIVNDFQKGDIAEGYSVSREKKESFPLTVTSAQKNPTAFYLCASSDRGGSYTFGSGTRLTVV.

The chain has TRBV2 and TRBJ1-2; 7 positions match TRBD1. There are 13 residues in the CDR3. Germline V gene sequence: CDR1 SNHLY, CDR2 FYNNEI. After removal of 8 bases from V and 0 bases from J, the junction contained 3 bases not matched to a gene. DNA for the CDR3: TGTGCCAGCGGACAGGAACCTAACTATGGCTACACCTTC. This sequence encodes CASGQEPNYGYTF.